The 4 T cell receptor beta chains below were found in one sample sequenced in a study of blood T cells in healthy people across ages. The second PCR ran roughly 6 to 11 cycles with a sample-barcoded 5' primer and J-beta primers. TCRdb itself ran the 5' RACE reads through MiXCR, one entry per CDR3 protein. The sample includes about 1 million distinct CDR3 sequences, more than 40% of them seen just once. Sequencing input: blood. The receptors were gathered from a woman aged 55-75 years in good health.

The chain recombines TRBV20-1 with TRBJ2-4, with D perhaps being TRBD1 or TRBD2 (7 bases each). Deletions cut 6 bases from V and 0 bases from J, with 15 bases between. The CDR3 totals 15 residues. Germline loops: CDR1 DFQATT, CDR2 SNEGSKA (reference sequence). CDR3 sequence (DNA): TGCAGTGCAAAATCAGGGGGGGTAGCCAAAAACATTCAGTACTTC. Encoded protein: CSAKSGGVAKNIQYF.

This clonotype has more than one count but fewer than ten. The rearrangement joins TRBV11-3 to TRBJ2-3; 9 bases line up with TRBD1. In germline, CDR1 is SGHNT, CDR2 YENEEA. V gave up 1 base and J gave up 3 bases; unmatched junction bases: 5. The CDR3 is 16 residues long. CDR3 in amino acids: CASSLGGTGKTDTQYF. The CDR3 region has the DNA TGTGCCAGCAGCTTAGGCGGGACAGGGAAAACAGATACGCAGTATTTT.

The V and J genes are TRBV12-3 or TRBV12-4 and TRBJ2-3; 11 bases fit TRBD2. This CDR3 contains 14 residues. After removal of 5 bases from V and 4 bases from J, the junction contained 2 bases not matched to a gene. CDR3 bases: TGTGCCAGCAGTACACTAGCGGGAGCAGATACGCAGTATTTT. Protein sequence: CASSTLAGADTQYF.

The rearrangement joins TRBV20-1 to TRBJ2-5, with 9 bases fitting TRBD2. CDR1 is DFQATT, CDR2 SNEGSKA, per germline (reference sequence). The J segment lost 1 base and the V segment lost 5 bases, leaving 8 bases of the junction unmatched. CDR3 length: 15 residues. Here the CDR3 DNA reads TGCAGTGCTCTTAGCGGGAGAACCCCCCAAGAGACCCAGTACTTC. Translating it yields CSALSGRTPQETQYF.